These 5 T cell receptor beta chains originate from one sample sequenced in a study of blood T cell repertoires in COVID-19. Sequencing was performed with immunoSEQ multiplex PCR; in TCRdb, only in-frame clones are kept and a portion is missing. The sample includes under 45,000 clones, 70% to 90% of them seen just once. The sample taken for sequencing was peripheral blood. Receptor source: a man aged 50-60 years with active COVID-19.

The V call is TRBV3-1 (or the pseudogene TRBV3-2), the J call TRBJ1-6, with 8 bases matching TRBD1. V lost 5 bases to trimming and J lost 9 bases; unmatched junction nucleotides: 6. The germline CDR1 and CDR2 sequences are LGHDT and YNNKEL (reference sequence). The CDR3 runs to 14 residues. CDR3 DNA sequence: TGTGCCAGCAGCTTGAGGACAGGGTCTTCACCCCTCCACTTT. Translation gives CASSLRTGSSPLHF.

The V call is TRBV11-1, the J call TRBJ2-7, with TRBD1 matching 7 bases. This CDR3 is built from 15 residues. Per the germline V gene, CDR1 is SGHAT and CDR2 is FQDESV (reference sequence). The junction had 6 bases not matched to a gene; V was cut back by 1 base and J by 3 bases. In DNA form, the CDR3 reads TGTGCCAGCAGCTTAGAACAGGGGAAGCACTACGAGCAGTACTTC. Translation gives CASSLEQGKHYEQYF.

The CDR3 nucleotides are TGTGCCAGCTCACTACAGGGTAGCACCGGGGAGCTGTTTTTT. The encoded protein is CASSLQGSTGELFF. The chain has TRBV18 and TRBJ2-2; D might be TRBD1 (6 bases). The V gene's germline CDR1 is KGHSH and CDR2 LQKENI. V was pared by 4 bases and J by 4 bases, with 10 bases between. The CDR3 runs to 14 residues.

The gene calls are TRBV30 and TRBJ1-1, with 9 nucleotides matching TRBD1. The germline V gene encodes CDR1 GTSNPN and CDR2 SVGIG (reference sequence). V lost 7 bases to trimming and J lost 8 bases; unmatched junction nucleotides: 8. The CDR3 spans 12 residues. The CDR3 protein is CASTQGAPEAFF. In nucleotides, the CDR3 is TGTGCCTCGACACAGGGGGCTCCGGAAGCTTTCTTT.

The chain has TRBV6-5 and TRBJ2-7; the D gene is possibly TRBD1 (6 bases). This CDR3 contains 16 residues. The V gene's germline CDR1 is MNHEY and CDR2 SVGAGI. V was shortened by 0 bases and J by 1 base, with 13 bases between the two germline ends. The CDR3 nucleotides are TGTGCCAGCAGTTACTCGTTCCAGGGGCCTTCCTACGAGCAGTACTTC. Residues: CASSYSFQGPSYEQYF.